The clone carrying this T cell receptor (beta chain) was counted at least ten times. The CDR3 extends over 13 amino acids. Trimming left V 6 bases short and J 6 bases short, with 15 bases between. Germline CDR1 is MNHEY and CDR2 is SVGAGI. The data were taken from a study of T cells in Graves' hyperthyroidism and ophthalmopathy. Isolation of PBMCs was performed on around 9.7 ml fresh peripheral blood. What was amplified from RNA transcripts were TCR beta CDR3 regions. HTBI primers were employed in a first-round RT-PCR of the TCR CDR3. TCRdb analysed the multiplex PCR reads with MiXCR anew, one entry per CDR3 protein. The data contain some 360,000 distinct CDR3 sequences, over 15% of them seen just once; the ten biggest clones take up 15% to 18%.

Sample: blood. The TCR originated in a woman aged 40 to 50 with Graves' ophthalmopathy. The rearrangement uses TRBV6-5 and TRBJ2-7; weak D call: TRBD2 (5 bases). This chain's CDR3 is CASSPIRGGEQYF. CDR3 coding DNA: TGTGCCAGCAGCCCCATCCGGGGTGGCGAGCAGTACTTC.